This T cell receptor (beta chain) was captured in a study of T cell repertoires in aging, cancer and after chemotherapy. The CDR3 is 14 residues long. Trimming removed 5 bases from V and 4 bases from J; junction bases left unmatched: 7. The sample holds one count of this clonotype. Antigen: not known. Study-level points and caveats: Rebound thymic output was suggested by rising median generation probability during chemotherapy in each cancer cohort.

TCR beta rearrangements were amplified from peripheral blood genomic DNA. Multiplex touch-down PCR with TRB-A/B primers amplified rearranged V-D-J TRB sequences. TCRdb processed the multiplex PCR reads anew with MiXCR; each CDR3 protein has one entry. The table lists approximately 4,900 distinct CDR3 sequences, under 55% of them singletons. The V gene is TRBV12-3 or TRBV12-4, the J gene TRBJ1-2; TRBD1 agrees at 7 bases. The specimen was blood. This sequence was found in a human donor in good health. The CDR3 loop reads CASSHDRARYGYTF. DNA of the CDR3: TGTGCCAGCAGTCACGACAGGGCCCGCTATGGCTACACCTTC.